These 24 T cell receptor beta chains originate from one sample sequenced in a study of CD8 T cells in Susac syndrome. RNA totalling about 0.5 to 1 ug underwent reverse transcription with random hexamers. Using its own MiXCR run on the immunoSEQ multiplex PCR reads, TCRdb lists one record per CDR3 protein. The sample yields some 99,000 distinct CDR3 sequences, roughly 94% seen once. What was sequenced was CD4+ T cells from PBMCs. These receptors were obtained from a human donor with Susac syndrome.

J is TRBJ2-1 and V is TRBV29-1, with a weak D call TRBD2 (5 bases). Looked up from germline, CDR1 is SQVTM and CDR2 is ANQGSEA. The CDR3 length is 11 residues. Trimming removed 6 bases from V and 4 bases from J, with 7 bases in between. In DNA form, the CDR3 reads TGCAGCGTGTGGACTTACAATGAGCAGTTCTTC. It yields the protein CSVWTYNEQFF.

V is TRBV7-8 and J is TRBJ1-1; 7 nucleotides match TRBD1. This CDR3 is built from 13 residues. Losses at the gene ends were 7 bases for V and 4 bases for J; bases not matched to a gene: 6. Per the germline V gene, CDR1 is SGHVS and CDR2 is FQNEAQ. DNA for the CDR3: TGTGCCAGCATCCCAGGGGGGAGCACTGAAGCTTTCTTT. Protein product: CASIPGGSTEAFF. Using reference TRBV7-8 and TRBJ1-1 for the parts outside the CDR3, the full variable domain is GAGVSQSPRYKVAKRGQDVALRCDPISGHVSLFWYQQALGQGPEFLTYFQNEAQLDKSGLPSDRFFAERPEGSVSTLKIQRTQQEDSAVYLCASIPGGSTEAFFGQGTRLTVV.

This chain links TRBV7-6 with TRBJ1-5; a possible D gene is TRBD1 (6 bases). Germline-derived CDR1 and CDR2 are SGHVS and FNYEAQ. CDR3 length equals 15 residues. The V and J ends lost 0 bases and 5 bases respectively, with 11 bases between them. The CDR3, as DNA: TGTGCCAGCAGCTTAGCGCGGGGGGCCTATCAGCCCCAGCATTTT. Residues: CASSLARGAYQPQHF.

The rearrangement links TRBV30 to TRBJ2-5; 9 nucleotides align to TRBD1. Germline V gives CDR1 GTSNPN, CDR2 SVGIG (reference sequence). The CDR3 contains 14 residues. Trimming cost V 5 bases and J 0 bases; bases outside gene matches: 4. The chain's CDR3 is CAWGTGLYQETQYF. In DNA, the CDR3 is TGTGCCTGGGGGACAGGGCTTTACCAAGAGACCCAGTACTTC.

The chain recombines TRBV7-2 with TRBJ2-2; TRBD1 agrees at 9 bases. CDR1 and CDR2 (germline): SGHTA, FQGNSA. The CDR3 sequence is 16 residues long. V was clipped by 3 bases and J by 4 bases; unmatched bases: 6. CDR3 region: CASSFPGQGVTGELFF. The CDR3 DNA reads TGTGCCAGCAGCTTCCCGGGACAGGGAGTCACCGGGGAGCTGTTTTTT.

This clonotype was detected once. This rearrangement joins TRBV6-2 or TRBV6-3 to TRBJ2-7; no definite D call. The CDR3 has 16 residues. Germline V CDR1 and CDR2: MNHEY, SVGEGT. V lost 8 bases, J lost 0 bases, and 20 bases lay in between. The CDR3 DNA reads as TGTGCCAGCCCCGCCGTGCGGCAGAGATTCTCCTACGAGCAGTACTTC. It specifies CASPAVRQRFSYEQYF.

The genes are TRBV28 and TRBJ2-7; 8 bases fit TRBD1. The junction had 2 bases not matched to a gene; V was cut back by 5 bases and J by 5 bases. CDR3 size: 12 residues. The germline CDR1 and CDR2 sequences are MDHEN and SYDVKM. Here the CDR3 DNA reads TGTGCCAGCAGTACAGGGGGTCACGAGCAGTACTTC. Its translation is CASSTGGHEQYF.

By its share, this clonotype is medium-sized (0.01 to 0.1%). The chain employs TRBV7-2 and TRBJ2-7; tentatively, D is TRBD1 (7 bases). Between the trimmed V and J ends, which lost 2 bases and 5 bases, there was a span of 22 bases. There are 17 residues in the CDR3. CDR1 is SGHTA, CDR2 FQGNSA, per germline. CDR3 sequence: CASSLRGEDRTGNEQYF. The DNA of the CDR3 is TGTGCCAGCAGCTTAAGGGGGGAGGACAGGACCGGCAACGAGCAGTACTTC. The variable domain in full, with the rest retrieved from reference TRBV7-2 and TRBJ2-7, is GAGVSQSPSNKVTEKGKDVELRCDPISGHTALYWYRQSLGQGLEFLIYFQGNSAPDKSGLPSDRFSAERTGGSVSTLTIQRTQQEDSAVYLCASSLRGEDRTGNEQYFGPGTRLTVT.

V and J are TRBV2 and TRBJ2-1; perhaps TRBD2 as D (6 bases). CDR3 length: 14 amino acids. Germline loops: CDR1 SNHLY, CDR2 FYNNEI. Trimming took 7 bases from V and 1 from J, leaving 11 bases between them. The CDR3 DNA reads TGTGCCAGCAAACGGGACTCTTCCTACAATGAGCAGTTCTTC. Translated: CASKRDSSYNEQFF. Looking up the rest from reference TRBV2 and TRBJ2-1 gives the full variable domain: EPEVTQTPSHQVTQMGQEVILRCVPISNHLYFYWYRQILGQKVEFLVSFYNNEISEKSEIFDDQFSVERPDGSNFTLKIRSTKLEDSAMYFCASKRDSSYNEQFFGPGTRLTVL.

V gene TRBV30 combines with J gene TRBJ1-2, with 10 bases matching TRBD1. The germline gives CDR1 GTSNPN, CDR2 SVGIG (reference sequence). Trimming at V came to 6 bases and at J to 8 bases, leaving 6 bases not matched to a gene. The CDR3 consists of 12 residues. This CDR3 reads CACPGQGQGYTF. The CDR3 DNA follows: TGTGCCTGCCCGGGACAGGGGCAAGGCTACACCTTC.

This chain joins TRBV25-1 and TRBJ1-4, with D unresolved. The CDR3 contains 16 residues. CDR1 and CDR2 from the germline V gene are MGHDK and SYGVNS. V lost 3 bases and J 6 bases, leaving 17 bases between the germline ends. This CDR3 is CASSERVLGYDEKLFF. CDR3 sequence (DNA): TGTGCCAGCAGTGAGCGCGTTTTAGGGTATGATGAAAAACTGTTTTTT.

The V and J genes are TRBV3-1 and TRBJ2-4, with 8 nucleotides matching TRBD2. Germline V gene lookup returns CDR1 LGHDT and CDR2 YNNKEL (reference sequence). With 7 bases clipped from V and 7 bases from J, the junction kept 3 bases outside the gene matches. The CDR3 contains 12 residues. The CDR3 DNA follows: TGTGCCAGCACAGCGGGGGAGAACATTCAGTACTTC. Protein product: CASTAGENIQYF.

The rearrangement uses TRBV4-1 and TRBJ1-5; D not resolved. Germline V CDR1 and CDR2: MGHRA, YSYEKL. The CDR3 totals 15 residues. V was clipped by 2 bases and J by 6 bases, with 14 bases between them. This chain's CDR3 is CASSQNGVAAQPQHF. Written as DNA, the CDR3 is TGCGCCAGCAGCCAAAATGGGGTGGCTGCTCAGCCCCAGCATTTT.

V usage is TRBV20-1 and J usage is TRBJ1-2, with D maybe TRBD1 (6 bases). CDR1 is DFQATT and CDR2 is SNEGSKA in the germline V gene (reference sequence). Trimming removed 4 bases from V and 0 bases from J, with 9 bases in between. This CDR3 has 13 amino acids. The CDR3 nucleotides read TGCAGTGCTACGGACAGAGCTAACTATGGCTACACCTTC. It is translated as CSATDRANYGYTF.

This chain joins TRBV7-6 and TRBJ2-5; D ambiguous. Germline V gives CDR1 SGHVS, CDR2 FNYEAQ. Deletions cut 2 bases from V and 1 base from J, with 8 bases between. This CDR3 spans 14 amino acids. The CDR3 spells CASSLRRIQETQYF. The CDR3 DNA reads as TGTGCCAGCAGCTTAAGACGGATCCAAGAGACCCAGTACTTC.

The chain carries TRBV18 and TRBJ2-5; no firm D call. Trimming stripped 3 bases from V and 3 bases from J, with 5 bases between. In germline, CDR1 is KGHSH, CDR2 LQKENI. The length of the CDR3 is 12 residues. The CDR3 is CASSPGKETQYF. The CDR3 DNA sequence: TGTGCCAGCTCACCCGGTAAAGAGACCCAGTACTTC.

V usage is TRBV29-1 and J usage is TRBJ1-1; tentative D call: TRBD1 (6 bases). This CDR3 is 13 amino acids long. Germline-derived CDR1 and CDR2 are SQVTM and ANQGSEA. The ends were cut back, 7 bases at V and 5 bases at J, with 17 bases in the middle. The CDR3 protein is CSAGGRASTEAFF. CDR3 in DNA: TGCAGCGCCGGGGGCAGGGCGTCGACTGAAGCTTTCTTT.

V gene TRBV9 combines with J gene TRBJ2-1; tentatively, D is TRBD2 (6 bases). Trimming shortened V by 2 bases and J by 5 bases, and 23 bases separated the two germline ends. The CDR3 sequence is 18 residues long. From germline, CDR1 is SGDLS and CDR2 YYNGEE. The DNA of the CDR3 is TGTGCCAGCAGCGTCTCCTTAGCCGGGGGAGTCAGAAACAATGAGCAGTTCTTC. Translating it yields CASSVSLAGGVRNNEQFF.

The chain recombines TRBV20-1 with TRBJ2-5; D is unclear. Germline CDR1 is DFQATT and CDR2 is SNEGSKA (reference sequence). V dropped 0 bases and J dropped 0 bases, with 5 bases sitting between them. CDR3 length: 13 residues. CDR3: CSARDLYQETQYF. CDR3 DNA sequence: TGCAGTGCTAGAGATCTTTACCAAGAGACCCAGTACTTC.

This rearrangement joins TRBV29-1 to TRBJ2-5; 8 bases fit TRBD1. Germline V gene sequence: CDR1 SQVTM, CDR2 ANQGSEA. V trimming: 4 bases; J trimming: 5 bases; junction bases outside the gene matches: 9. The CDR3 is made up of 14 amino acids. The CDR3 DNA reads TGCAGCGTTGGCACCTCGACAGGGGTCGAGACCCAGTACTTC. This translates into CSVGTSTGVETQYF. Full variable domain (outside the CDR3, taken from reference TRBV29-1 and TRBJ2-5): SAVISQKPSRDICQRGTSLTIQCQVDSQVTMMFWYRQQPGQSLTLIATANQGSEATYESGFVIDKFPISRPNLTFSTLTVSNMSPEDSSIYLCSVGTSTGVETQYFGPGTRLLVL.

This clonotype was seen once. V is TRBV20-1 and J is TRBJ2-5; 10 nucleotides line up with TRBD2. Per the germline V gene, CDR1 is DFQATT and CDR2 is SNEGSKA (reference sequence). Losses at the gene ends were 3 bases for V and 1 base for J; bases not matched to a gene: 5. The CDR3 consists of 15 residues. In DNA form, the CDR3 reads TGCAGTGCTAGCAGGACTAGCGGTTCCCAAGAGACCCAGTACTTC. Protein sequence: CSASRTSGSQETQYF.

The rearrangement uses TRBV6-5 and TRBJ1-3, with unresolved D. Germline CDR1 reads MNHEY; CDR2 reads SVGAGI. The CDR3 runs 11 residues. V lost 2 bases to trimming and J lost 7 bases, with 3 bases between them. CDR3 amino acids: CASSYGNTIYF. Here the CDR3 DNA reads TGTGCCAGCAGTTACGGTAACACCATATATTTT.

The V call is TRBV4-1, the J call TRBJ1-5; D might be TRBD1 (6 bases). Germline lookup yields CDR1 MGHRA and CDR2 YSYEKL. Trimming stripped 3 bases from V and 6 bases from J, with 12 bases between. CDR3 length: 14 amino acids. The CDR3 DNA reads as TGCGCCAGCAGCCAGTTGGGGGCGGCTCAGCCCCAGCATTTT. Protein product: CASSQLGAAQPQHF.

The V call is TRBV9, the J call TRBJ2-5; D remains ambiguous. Trimming took off 0 bases at V and 5 bases at J, with 11 bases between the two ends. The CDR3 spans 14 residues. The germline gives CDR1 SGDLS, CDR2 YYNGEE. The CDR3 DNA reads as TGTGCCAGCAGCGTAGATCAGAATAGGGAGACCCAGTACTTC. It is translated as CASSVDQNRETQYF.